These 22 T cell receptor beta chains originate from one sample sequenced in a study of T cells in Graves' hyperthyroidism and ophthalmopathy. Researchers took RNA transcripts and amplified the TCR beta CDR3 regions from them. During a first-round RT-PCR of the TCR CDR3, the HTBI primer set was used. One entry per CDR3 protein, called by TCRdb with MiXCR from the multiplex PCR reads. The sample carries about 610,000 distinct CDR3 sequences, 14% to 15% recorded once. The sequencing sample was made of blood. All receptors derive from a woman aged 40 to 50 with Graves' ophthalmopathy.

CDR3 loop: CASSQERTSSMVKTQYF. CDR3 in DNA: TGCGCCAGCAGCCAAGAGCGGACTAGCTCGATGGTTAAGACCCAGTACTTC. The J gene is TRBJ2-5, the V gene TRBV4-1; 8 bases fit TRBD2. V gave up 0 bases and J gave up 6 bases; unmatched junction bases: 12. Looked up from germline, CDR1 is MGHRA and CDR2 is YSYEKL. The CDR3 contains 17 residues.

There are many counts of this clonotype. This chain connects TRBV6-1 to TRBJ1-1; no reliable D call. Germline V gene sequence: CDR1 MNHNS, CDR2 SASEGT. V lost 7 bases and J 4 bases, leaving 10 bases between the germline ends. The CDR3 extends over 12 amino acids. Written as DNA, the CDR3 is TGTGCCAGCAATGCCCCCCGCACTGAAGCTTTCTTT. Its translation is CASNAPRTEAFF.

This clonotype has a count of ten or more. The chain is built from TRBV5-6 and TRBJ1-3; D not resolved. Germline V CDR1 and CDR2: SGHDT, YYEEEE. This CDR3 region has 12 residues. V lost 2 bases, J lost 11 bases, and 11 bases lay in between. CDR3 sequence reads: CASSFPGGPIYF. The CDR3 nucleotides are TGTGCCAGCAGCTTTCCTGGCGGTCCCATATATTTT.

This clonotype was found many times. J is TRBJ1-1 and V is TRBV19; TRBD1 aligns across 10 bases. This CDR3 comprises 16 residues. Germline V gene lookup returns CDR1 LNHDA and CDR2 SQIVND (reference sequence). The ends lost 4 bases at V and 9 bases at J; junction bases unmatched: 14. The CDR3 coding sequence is TGTGCCAGTAGTACCCACCCGGGACAGGGGACACTGAAAGCTTTCTTT. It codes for CASSTHPGQGTLKAFF.

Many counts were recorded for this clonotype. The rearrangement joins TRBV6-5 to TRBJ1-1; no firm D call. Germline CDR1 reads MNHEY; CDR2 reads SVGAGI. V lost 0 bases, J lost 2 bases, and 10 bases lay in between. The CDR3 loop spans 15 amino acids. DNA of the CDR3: TGTGCCAGCAGTTACTCCCCGTTGGAAAACACTGAAGCTTTCTTT. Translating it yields CASSYSPLENTEAFF.

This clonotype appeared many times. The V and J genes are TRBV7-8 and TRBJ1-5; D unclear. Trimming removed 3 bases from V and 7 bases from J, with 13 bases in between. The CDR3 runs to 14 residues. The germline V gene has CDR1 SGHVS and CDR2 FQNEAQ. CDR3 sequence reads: CASSLADRWQPQHF. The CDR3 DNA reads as TGTGCCAGCAGCTTGGCAGATCGTTGGCAGCCCCAGCATTTT.

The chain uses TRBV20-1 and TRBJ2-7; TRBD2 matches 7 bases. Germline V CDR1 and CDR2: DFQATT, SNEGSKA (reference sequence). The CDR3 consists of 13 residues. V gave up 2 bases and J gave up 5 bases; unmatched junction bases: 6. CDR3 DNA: TGCAGTGCTAGACAGCGGGATTCCAACGAGCAGTACTTC. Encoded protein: CSARQRDSNEQYF.

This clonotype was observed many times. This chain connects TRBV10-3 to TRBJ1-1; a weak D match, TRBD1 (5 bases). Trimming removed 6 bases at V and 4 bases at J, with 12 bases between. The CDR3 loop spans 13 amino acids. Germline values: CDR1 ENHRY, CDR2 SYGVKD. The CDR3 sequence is CAIRGSGGTEAFF. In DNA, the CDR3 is TGTGCCATCAGGGGGTCGGGGGGCACTGAAGCTTTCTTT.

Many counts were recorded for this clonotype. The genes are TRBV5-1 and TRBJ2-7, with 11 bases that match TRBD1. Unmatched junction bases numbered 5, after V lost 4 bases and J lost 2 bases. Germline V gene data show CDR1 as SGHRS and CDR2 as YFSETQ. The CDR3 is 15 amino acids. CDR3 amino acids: CASSAGTGGTYEQYF. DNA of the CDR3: TGCGCCAGCAGCGCCGGGACAGGGGGAACCTACGAGCAGTACTTC.

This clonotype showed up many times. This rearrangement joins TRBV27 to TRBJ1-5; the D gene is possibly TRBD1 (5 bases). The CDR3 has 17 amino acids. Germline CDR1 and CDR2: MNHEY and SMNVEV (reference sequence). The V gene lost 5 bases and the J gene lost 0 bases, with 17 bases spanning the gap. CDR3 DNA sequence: TGTGCCAGCAGTCGAACAGGATTCGGCTATAGCAATCAGCCCCAGCATTTT. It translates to CASSRTGFGYSNQPQHF.

The CDR3 region has the DNA TGTGCCAGCAGTTACAGGGGGAAAAAAGAGACCCAGTACTTC. It encodes CASSYRGKKETQYF. The V call is TRBV6-5, the J call TRBJ2-5, with D perhaps TRBD1 (6 bases). The CDR3 is 14 residues long. Trimming left V 2 bases short and J 3 bases short, with 10 bases between. Germline CDR1 is MNHEY and CDR2 is SVGAGI.

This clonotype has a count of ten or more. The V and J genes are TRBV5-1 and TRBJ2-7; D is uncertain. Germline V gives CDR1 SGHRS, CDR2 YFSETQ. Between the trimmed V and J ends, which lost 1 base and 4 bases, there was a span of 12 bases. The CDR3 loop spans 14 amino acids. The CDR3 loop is CASSLYGPPYEQYF. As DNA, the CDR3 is TGCGCCAGCAGCTTGTACGGACCACCTTACGAGCAGTACTTC.

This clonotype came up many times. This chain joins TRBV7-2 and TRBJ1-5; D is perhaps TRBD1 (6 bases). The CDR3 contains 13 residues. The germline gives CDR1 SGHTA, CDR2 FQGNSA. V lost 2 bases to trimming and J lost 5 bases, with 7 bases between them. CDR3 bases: TGTGCCAGCAGCTTAAGACAGGATCAGCCCCAGCATTTT. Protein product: CASSLRQDQPQHF. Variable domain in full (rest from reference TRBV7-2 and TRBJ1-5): GAGVSQSPSNKVTEKGKDVELRCDPISGHTALYWYRQSLGQGLEFLIYFQGNSAPDKSGLPSDRFSAERTGGSVSTLTIQRTQQEDSAVYLCASSLRQDQPQHFGDGTRLSIL.

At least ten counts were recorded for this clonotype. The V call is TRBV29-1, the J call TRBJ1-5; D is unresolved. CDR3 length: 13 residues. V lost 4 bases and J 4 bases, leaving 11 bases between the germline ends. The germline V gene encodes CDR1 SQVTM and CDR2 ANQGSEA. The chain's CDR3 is CSVGQELNQPQHF. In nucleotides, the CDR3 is TGCAGCGTTGGGCAGGAATTGAATCAGCCCCAGCATTTT.

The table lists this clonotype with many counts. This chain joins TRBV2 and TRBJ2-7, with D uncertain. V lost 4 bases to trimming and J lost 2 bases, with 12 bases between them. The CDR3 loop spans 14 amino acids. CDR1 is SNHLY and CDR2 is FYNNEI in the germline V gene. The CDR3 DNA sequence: TGTGCCAGCAGTGTCAGTCAGACCCCCTACGAGCAGTACTTC. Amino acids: CASSVSQTPYEQYF.

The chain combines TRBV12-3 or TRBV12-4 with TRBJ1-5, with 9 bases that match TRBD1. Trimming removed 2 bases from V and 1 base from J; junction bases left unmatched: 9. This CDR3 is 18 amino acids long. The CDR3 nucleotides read TGTGCCAGCAGTTTAACGGGGACAGGGAAGGGAAGCAATCAGCCCCAGCATTTT. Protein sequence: CASSLTGTGKGSNQPQHF.

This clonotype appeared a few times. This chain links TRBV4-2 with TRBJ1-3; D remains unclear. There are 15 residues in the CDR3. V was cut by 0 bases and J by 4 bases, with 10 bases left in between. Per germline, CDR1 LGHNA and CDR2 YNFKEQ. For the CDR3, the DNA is TGTGCCAGCAGCCAAGATAAGACCCGGGGAAACACCATATATTTT. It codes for CASSQDKTRGNTIYF.

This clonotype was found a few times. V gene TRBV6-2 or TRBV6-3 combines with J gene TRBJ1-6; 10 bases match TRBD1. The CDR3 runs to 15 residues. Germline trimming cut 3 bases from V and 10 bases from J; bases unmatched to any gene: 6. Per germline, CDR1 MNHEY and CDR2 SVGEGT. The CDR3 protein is CASSYSGTGASPLHF. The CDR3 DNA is TGTGCCAGCAGTTATTCCGGGACAGGGGCCTCACCCCTCCACTTT.

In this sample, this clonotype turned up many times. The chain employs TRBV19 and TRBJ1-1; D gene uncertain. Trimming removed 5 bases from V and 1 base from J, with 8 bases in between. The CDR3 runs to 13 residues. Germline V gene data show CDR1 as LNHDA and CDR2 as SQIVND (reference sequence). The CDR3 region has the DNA TGTGCCAGTAGTGAACAGAAGAACACTGAAGCTTTCTTT. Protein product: CASSEQKNTEAFF.

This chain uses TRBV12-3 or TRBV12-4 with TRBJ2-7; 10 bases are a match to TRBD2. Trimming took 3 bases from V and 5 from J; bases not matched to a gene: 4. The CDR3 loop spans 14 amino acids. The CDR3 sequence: CASSFLAGDHEQYF. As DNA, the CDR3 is TGTGCCAGCAGTTTTCTAGCGGGAGATCACGAGCAGTACTTC.

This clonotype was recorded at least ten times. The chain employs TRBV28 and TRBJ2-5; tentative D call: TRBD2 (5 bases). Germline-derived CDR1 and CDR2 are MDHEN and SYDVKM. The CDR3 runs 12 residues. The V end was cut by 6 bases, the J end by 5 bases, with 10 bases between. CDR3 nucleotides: TGTGCCAGCAGCCCTAGGGAGGAGACCCAGTACTTC. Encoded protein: CASSPREETQYF.

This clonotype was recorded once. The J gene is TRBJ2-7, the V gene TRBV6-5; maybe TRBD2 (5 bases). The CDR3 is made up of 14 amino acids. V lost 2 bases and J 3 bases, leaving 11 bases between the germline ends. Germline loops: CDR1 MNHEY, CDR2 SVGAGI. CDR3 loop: CASSYTDGGYEQYF. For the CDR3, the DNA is TGTGCCAGCAGTTACACCGACGGAGGCTACGAGCAGTACTTC.